This TCR beta chain derives from a study of blood T cell repertoires in COVID-19 (dated by TCRdb to 2018 to 2021). Broadly, across the study: The collaborator samples originated in the United States, Italy and Spain and spanned the acute and convalescent phases of COVID-19. The material from the prospective study consisted of cDNA or gDNA derived from T cells, B-cell-depleted T cells, or PBMCs. Deeply sampled blood TCRbeta repertoires from subjects exposed to, actively infected with, or recovered from COVID-19 were included in the dataset. The repertoires were released in a freely available public database intended as a resource for research on the immune response to SARS-CoV-2. Samples came from the ongoing ImmuneRACE study (first 160 participants) plus 1,254 subjects from 6 global collaborators. The sample metadata nearly always contained a de-identified subject ID, COVID-19 status, age in years and sex. Where available, HLA class I and class II types were obtained from metadata supplied by the sample provider rather than from assay-based typing.

TCRbeta CDR3 regions were amplified from genomic DNA by means of the immunoSEQ Assay, a bias-controlled multiplex PCR. The published analysis was carried out like this. Nucleated cell counts per sample were estimated from amplification of reference gene primers within the assay. To quantify the absolute abundance of each unique TCRbeta CDR3 rearrangement, sequence reads were collapsed and filtered. Productive Simpson clonality was computed per sample as the square root of Simpson's diversity index over productive rearrangements. The table comes from immuneACCESS by way of TCRdb, which keeps in-frame sequences with V and J called. Part of the clones is missing from these tables; in studies checked, under half for an unresolved V gene and the rest for unknown reasons. That table supplies the V and J calls and clone size; D and trimming were determined from the DNA. This sample lists about 670,000 clones; approximately 90% were detected once. The top ten constitute about 0.26% of the sample.

Overall study outcomes, separate from this receptor: The quantity of clinical and demographic metadata differed by source and by participant and was supplied without curation.

V is clipped by 4 bases and J by 4 bases, and the sequence between their germline boundaries is 18 bases long. Including cysteine and phenylalanine, the CDR3 has 15 amino acids. The only DNA kept is the CDR3, 45 bases in frame from the first base. In the germline V gene (reference sequence), CDR1 corresponds to SGHNT and CDR2 to YYREEE. For this clone: Its antigen has not been determined. Per-base quality was not reported, and no clone a single base away is much larger than it.

The collaborating institutions used their own protocols to collect whole blood in K2EDTA tubes. For TCRbeta analysis, collaborators shipped samples in one of three forms: frozen whole blood, isolated PBMCs, or DNA extracted from either of those sample types. This clonotype was obtained from a woman aged 18-29 years with acute or convalescent COVID-19. The V gene is TRBV5-4 and the J gene is TRBJ2-7, with TRBD1 as a weak D call on 6 bases. The specimen was peripheral blood. The CDR3 region: CASSDRSKVFYEQYF. In nucleotide form, the sequence is TGTGCCAGCAGCGACAGGTCTAAGGTCTTTTACGAGCAGTACTTC.